The 15 T cell receptor beta chains in this list originate from one sample, sequenced in a study of blood T cell repertoires in COVID-19. TCRdb's copy holds only in-frame clones and misses some; the assay was immunoSEQ multiplex PCR. Altogether a few hundred thousand clones are present, approximately 90% being singletons, with the ten largest covering roughly a tenth. Sequences were obtained from PBMCs or T cells enriched from blood (not recorded which). The receptors originated from a woman in her forties or fifties who had recovered from COVID-19.

The genes are TRBV19 and TRBJ2-1; D unclear. There are 13 residues in the CDR3. Germline loops: CDR1 LNHDA, CDR2 SQIVND (reference sequence). V was shortened by 2 bases and J by 6 bases, with 8 bases between the two germline ends. CDR3: CASSITRINEQFF. DNA of the CDR3: TGTGCCAGTAGTATAACCAGGATCAATGAGCAGTTCTTC.

CDR3 coding DNA: TGCGCCAGCAGCTTGGGCGAGTCTTCCTACGAGCAGTACTTC. Amino acids: CASSLGESSYEQYF. The chain is built from TRBV5-1 and TRBJ2-7; the D is unclear. Germline V CDR1 and CDR2: SGHRS, YFSETQ. Trimming removed 0 bases at V and 1 base at J, with 8 bases between. This CDR3 contains 14 residues.

This chain links TRBV2 with TRBJ1-5, with TRBD1 as a possible D gene (6 bases). Germline V gene sequence: CDR1 SNHLY, CDR2 FYNNEI. This CDR3 comprises 16 residues. Between the trimmed V and J ends, which lost 5 bases and 0 bases, there was a span of 14 bases. CDR3 protein: CASSLDSHISNQPQHF. DNA for the CDR3: TGTGCCAGCAGTTTGGACAGCCATATTAGCAATCAGCCCCAGCATTTT.

This chain uses TRBV6-5 with TRBJ1-5; 9 nucleotides align to TRBD1. The J segment lost 3 bases and the V segment lost 7 bases, leaving 7 bases of the junction unmatched. The CDR3 has 15 amino acids. CDR1 is MNHEY, CDR2 SVGAGI, per germline. The CDR3 DNA reads TGTGCCAGCACTCCGGGACAGGGAATCAATCAGCCCCAGCATTTT. Translation: CASTPGQGINQPQHF.

The rearrangement joins TRBV5-1 to TRBJ2-2; D is possibly TRBD1 (6 bases). CDR1 is SGHRS and CDR2 is YFSETQ in the germline V gene. This CDR3 contains 19 residues. V was trimmed by 4 bases and J by 0 bases, leaving 22 bases between them. The CDR3 DNA follows: TGCGCCAGCAGCGACGACCCGGGGTCTCGACAGGCGAACACCGGGGAGCTGTTTTTT. Translation: CASSDDPGSRQANTGELFF.

In nucleotides, the CDR3 is TGTGCCACCGGGGTGGACTTTCAAGAGACCCAGTACTTC. Translating gives CATGVDFQETQYF. The chain joins TRBV10-3 to TRBJ2-5; maybe TRBD2 (5 bases). Germline V gives CDR1 ENHRY, CDR2 SYGVKD. The V gene lost 10 bases and the J gene lost 2 bases, with 14 bases spanning the gap. The CDR3 is 13 residues long.

The V and J genes are TRBV27 and TRBJ1-6; D is possibly TRBD1 (5 bases). Germline CDR1 MNHEY, CDR2 SMNVEV (reference sequence). V lost 5 bases, J lost 7 bases, and 15 bases lay in between. This CDR3 is built from 15 residues. CDR3 coding DNA: TGTGCCAGCAGTCAGTCGACTGGGGGGAATTCACCCCTCCACTTT. Translated: CASSQSTGGNSPLHF.

This clone turned up a few times. The rearrangement uses TRBV30 and TRBJ1-5; 11 bases line up with TRBD1. The CDR3 spans 14 residues. With V trimmed by 3 bases and J by 10 bases, 8 bases remained unmatched. Germline CDR1 GTSNPN, CDR2 SVGIG (reference sequence). DNA of the CDR3: TGTGCCTGGAGCCGGGACAGGGGGAAGGCACCCCAGCATTTT. Protein: CAWSRDRGKAPQHF.

The chain carries TRBV6-2 or TRBV6-3 and TRBJ1-5; the D gene is possibly TRBD1 (5 bases). The V end was cut by 7 bases, the J end by 1 base, with 11 bases between. Looked up from germline, CDR1 is MNHEY and CDR2 is SVGEGT. The CDR3 covers 14 residues. The CDR3 coding sequence is TGTGCCAGCACCCCGGGGCAGAGCAATCAGCCCCAGCATTTT. Protein: CASTPGQSNQPQHF.

With respect to this clone: Compared with germline, one end of the junction differs, possibly owing to a read error. The chain combines TRBV2 with TRBJ1-2; weak D call: TRBD1 (5 bases). In germline, CDR1 is SNHLY, CDR2 FYNNEI. This CDR3 region has 14 residues. The CDR3 is CASSEEGLTDRRSF. For the CDR3, the DNA is TGTGCCAGCAGTGAAGAGGGGCTAACGGACCGAAGATCCTTC.

The rearrangement joins TRBV29-1 to TRBJ1-2; D is unclear. Germline assignment: CDR1 SQVTM and CDR2 ANQGSEA. V dropped 7 bases and J dropped 6 bases, with 12 bases sitting between them. The CDR3 length is 11 residues. Written as DNA, the CDR3 is TGCAGCGGGAGGACCCAAGATGGCTACACCTTC. Translation gives CSGRTQDGYTF. The entire variable domain, with the rest obtained from reference TRBV29-1 and TRBJ1-2, is as follows: SAVISQKPSRDICQRGTSLTIQCQVDSQVTMMFWYRQQPGQSLTLIATANQGSEATYESGFVIDKFPISRPNLTFSTLTVSNMSPEDSSIYLCSGRTQDGYTFGSGTRLTVV.

In its sample, this clone was seen once. V gene TRBV7-6 combines with J gene TRBJ2-3; 8 positions match TRBD2. Per the germline V gene, CDR1 is SGHVS and CDR2 is FNYEAQ. The CDR3 has 16 amino acids. The V segment lost 3 bases and the J segment 5 bases; nucleotides outside the gene matches: 10. As DNA, the CDR3 is TGTGCCAGCAGCTTGCTAGGGGGTAGCGGGGTAGATACGCAGTATTTT. Amino acid sequence: CASSLLGGSGVDTQYF.

CDR3: CASSLGGGARSYEQYF. CDR3 DNA sequence: TGTGCCAGCAGCTTGGGTGGGGGGGCCCGGTCCTACGAGCAGTACTTC. This chain links TRBV7-8 with TRBJ2-7, with D possibly TRBD2 on 7 matching bases. The V end was cut by 3 bases, the J end by 1 base, with 16 bases between. Germline V lookup: CDR1 SGHVS, CDR2 FQNEAQ. The CDR3 spans 16 residues. The complete variable domain, with remaining parts taken from reference TRBV7-8 and TRBJ2-7, reads GAGVSQSPRYKVAKRGQDVALRCDPISGHVSLFWYQQALGQGPEFLTYFQNEAQLDKSGLPSDRFFAERPEGSVSTLKIQRTQQEDSAVYLCASSLGGGARSYEQYFGPGTRLTVT.

This chain uses TRBV6-2 or TRBV6-3 with TRBJ1-1, with D possibly being TRBD1 (5 bases). The germline V and J ends were trimmed by 0 bases and 1 base, with 12 bases remaining between them. This CDR3 comprises 16 residues. Germline V lookup: CDR1 MNHEY, CDR2 SVGEGT. The CDR3 region is CASSYSVTVWNTEAFF. The DNA for the CDR3 is TGTGCCAGCAGTTACTCGGTGACAGTCTGGAACACTGAAGCTTTCTTT.

The V and J genes are TRBV5-6 and TRBJ2-1, with D tentatively TRBD2 (6 bases). The germline V and J ends were trimmed by 2 bases and 10 bases, with 10 bases remaining between them. CDR1 is SGHDT and CDR2 is YYEEEE in the germline V gene. The CDR3 has 12 amino acids. CDR3 nucleotides: TGTGCCAGCAGCTTTCGGGGGAAAGAGCAGTTCTTC. It yields the protein CASSFRGKEQFF.